The 28 T cell receptor beta chains given below trace back to one sample, sequenced in a study of T-cell reconstitution after alpha-beta-depleted transplantation in children. The library targeted TCRbeta and was prepared with unique molecular identifiers. TCRdb analysed the PCR reads with MiXCR anew, one entry per CDR3 protein. The sample has more than 500,000 distinct CDR3 sequences, roughly 11% seen once. Sequences were derived from PBMCs, mostly from graft donor cells, sampled 180 days after TCRalphabeta/CD19-depleted stem cell transplant. These receptors were obtained from a female patient aged 2-10 years who had a stem cell transplant for aplastic anemia, so the T cells may come from the graft donor.

This clonotype was observed many times. The chain employs TRBV12-3 or TRBV12-4 and TRBJ1-5; TRBD1 might be the D (5 bases). V was pared by 3 bases and J by 7 bases, with 10 bases between. The CDR3 is 13 amino acids. In DNA form, the CDR3 reads TGTGCCAGCAGTTTTGGGGGTTACCAGCCCCAGCATTTT. Its protein product is CASSFGGYQPQHF.

The V call is TRBV27, the J call TRBJ2-7, with a possible D match to TRBD2 (5 bases). V lost 5 bases, J lost 1 base, and 21 bases lay in between. Germline assignment: CDR1 MNHEY and CDR2 SMNVEV (reference sequence). This CDR3 is built from 17 residues. CDR3 DNA: TGTGCCAGCAGTCCCTTTACCCCCTTCGGGGAGTCCTACGAGCAGTACGTC. This encodes CASSPFTPFGESYEQYV.

The CDR3, as DNA: TGTGCCAGCAGCCGACAGGAGCGCGGCTACACCTTC. Translated: CASSRQERGYTF. V gene TRBV7-9 combines with J gene TRBJ1-2; maybe TRBD1 (6 bases). The length of the CDR3 is 12 residues. Between the trimmed V and J ends, which lost 5 bases and 8 bases, there was a span of 12 bases. The V gene's germline CDR1 is SEHNR and CDR2 FQNEAQ (reference sequence).

This clonotype was seen only a few times. This sequence joins TRBV9 and TRBJ1-3, with D uncertain. Germline loops: CDR1 SGDLS, CDR2 YYNGEE. The CDR3 sequence is 16 residues long. Trimming took off 2 bases at V and 4 bases at J, with 16 bases between the two ends. CDR3 in DNA: TGTGCCAGCAGCGTCGACAAGCCCTTCAGAGGAAACACCATATATTTT. The encoded protein is CASSVDKPFRGNTIYF.

There are many counts of this clonotype. The chain employs TRBV29-1 and TRBJ1-5; perhaps TRBD1 as D (6 bases). The germline V and J ends were trimmed by 4 bases and 6 bases, with 13 bases remaining between them. CDR3 size: 13 residues. CDR1 SQVTM and CDR2 ANQGSEA come from the germline V gene. The CDR3 here is CSVGTDLSQPQHF. CDR3 nucleotides: TGCAGCGTTGGGACAGACTTATCTCAGCCCCAGCATTTT.

In its sample, this clonotype was seen a few times. This sequence joins TRBV7-2 and TRBJ1-2; D unresolved. CDR3 length: 14 amino acids. Per germline, CDR1 SGHTA and CDR2 FQGNSA. V was clipped by 2 bases and J by 5 bases, with 12 bases between them. CDR3: CASSLRTGKYGYTF. CDR3 in DNA: TGTGCCAGCAGCTTACGTACGGGAAAGTATGGCTACACCTTC. The variable domain in full, with the rest retrieved from reference TRBV7-2 and TRBJ1-2, is GAGVSQSPSNKVTEKGKDVELRCDPISGHTALYWYRQSLGQGLEFLIYFQGNSAPDKSGLPSDRFSAERTGGSVSTLTIQRTQQEDSAVYLCASSLRTGKYGYTFGSGTRLTVV.

V usage is TRBV27 and J usage is TRBJ2-3, with D perhaps assigned TRBD1 or TRBD2 (5 bases each). V was pared by 7 bases and J by 2 bases, with 13 bases between. The V gene's germline CDR1 is MNHEY and CDR2 SMNVEV (reference sequence). This CDR3 has 14 residues. The CDR3 DNA follows: TGTGCCAGCACCTTCTGGGGGAACACAGATACGCAGTATTTT. Its translation is CASTFWGNTDTQYF.

The CDR3 DNA reads TGCGCCAGCAGCTTATACCTTACGGACAGAAACACTGAAGCTTTCTTT. Its translation is CASSLYLTDRNTEAFF. The chain uses TRBV5-1 and TRBJ1-1, with a possible D match to TRBD1 (6 bases). CDR3 length: 16 residues. V lost 2 bases and J lost 2, with 16 bases in between. Germline V gene lookup returns CDR1 SGHRS and CDR2 YFSETQ.

The gene calls are TRBV12-3 or TRBV12-4 and TRBJ2-3, with 7 bases fitting TRBD2. The trim removed 5 bases at V and 0 bases at J, leaving 8 bases unmatched. This CDR3 is 16 amino acids long. CDR3 amino acids: CASSPSAGPSTDTQYF. The CDR3 DNA reads as TGTGCCAGCAGTCCCTCAGCGGGACCGAGCACAGATACGCAGTATTTT.

The chain joins TRBV29-1 to TRBJ2-2; TRBD2 might be the D (6 bases). Germline CDR1 SQVTM, CDR2 ANQGSEA. Between the trimmed V and J ends, which lost 5 bases and 4 bases, there was a span of 17 bases. The CDR3 loop spans 15 amino acids. This CDR3 reads CSVTGTLGGTGELFF. The DNA of the CDR3 is TGCAGCGTTACCGGGACTCTCGGTGGCACCGGGGAGCTGTTTTTT.

This clonotype was counted a few times. The J gene is TRBJ1-2, the V gene TRBV19; D gene unclear. There are 13 residues in the CDR3. Looked up from germline, CDR1 is LNHDA and CDR2 is SQIVND (reference sequence). V shed 2 bases and J shed 4 bases, with 8 bases lying between them. In nucleotides, the CDR3 is TGTGCCAGTAGTATATTAACTGGCTATGGCTACACCTTC. Its translation: CASSILTGYGYTF.

This clonotype was picked up a small number of times. The rearrangement uses TRBV5-1 and TRBJ1-1; 7 nucleotides agree with TRBD1. Germline V gene sequence: CDR1 SGHRS, CDR2 YFSETQ. V lost 2 bases, J lost 1 base, and 8 bases stayed unmatched. The CDR3 consists of 16 residues. DNA for the CDR3: TGCGCCAGCAGCTTAAACCCCTACAGGGGGAACACTGAAGCTTTCTTT. Its protein product is CASSLNPYRGNTEAFF.

This clonotype was seen a handful of times. This sequence joins TRBV20-1 and TRBJ2-1; D might be TRBD1 (6 bases). This CDR3 region has 16 residues. V lost 1 base and J lost 0, with 13 bases in between. From germline, CDR1 is DFQATT and CDR2 SNEGSKA (reference sequence). Here the CDR3 reads CSARGSRGPSYNEQFF. CDR3 DNA: TGCAGTGCTAGAGGGAGCAGGGGACCCTCCTACAATGAGCAGTTCTTC.

The V gene is TRBV12-3 or TRBV12-4, the J gene TRBJ2-1; 10 bases map to TRBD2. The junction had 5 bases not matched to a gene; V was cut back by 7 bases and J by 2 bases. The CDR3 is made up of 15 amino acids. As DNA, the CDR3 is TGTGCCAGCACTCAGCGGGAGGGCCCCTACAATGAGCAGTTCTTC. Translating gives CASTQREGPYNEQFF.

This clonotype has only a few counts. The gene calls are TRBV28 and TRBJ2-5, with 8 bases that match TRBD1. The CDR3 spans 14 residues. Germline CDR1 MDHEN, CDR2 SYDVKM. V was clipped by 4 bases and J by 2 bases; unmatched bases: 3. For the CDR3, the DNA is TGTGCCAGCAGTTCGGGACAGGAGCAAGAGACCCAGTACTTC. Residues: CASSSGQEQETQYF.

Here the CDR3 reads CASSIRGPYEQYF. CDR3 in DNA: TGTGCCAGCAGTATTAGGGGCCCCTACGAGCAGTACTTC. This sequence joins TRBV2 and TRBJ2-7; a possible D gene is TRBD1 (5 bases). Germline CDR1 reads SNHLY; CDR2 reads FYNNEI. Trimming removed 5 bases from V and 2 bases from J, with 10 bases in between. The CDR3 covers 13 residues.

The V gene is TRBV4-3, the J gene TRBJ2-3; no clear D. The CDR3 loop spans 12 amino acids. Germline V CDR1 and CDR2: LGHNA, YSLEER. V gave up 1 base and J gave up 4 bases, with 3 bases separating them. CDR3 protein: CASSQASDTQYF. In DNA form, the CDR3 reads TGCGCCAGCAGCCAAGCCTCAGATACGCAGTATTTT.

The chain links TRBV11-2 to TRBJ2-3; 9 positions match TRBD2. This CDR3 is 17 amino acids long. Looked up from germline, CDR1 is SGHAT and CDR2 is FQNNGV. With 1 base clipped from V and 2 bases from J, the junction kept 7 bases outside the gene matches. CDR3 DNA: TGTGCCAGCAGCTTAGCCCGACTAGCGGATAACACAGATACGCAGTATTTT. Its translation: CASSLARLADNTDTQYF.

This clonotype occurred a few times. V and J are TRBV9 and TRBJ2-3; a weak D match, TRBD1 (7 bases). CDR1 is SGDLS and CDR2 is YYNGEE in the germline V gene. This CDR3 has 15 residues. V lost 3 bases and J 1 base, leaving 12 bases between the germline ends. The CDR3 DNA reads TGTGCCAGCAGCGCCCCCAGGGGGGGCACAGATACGCAGTATTTT. It yields the protein CASSAPRGGTDTQYF.

This chain joins TRBV20-1 and TRBJ2-2, with unresolved D. This CDR3 is built from 14 residues. Germline V lookup: CDR1 DFQATT, CDR2 SNEGSKA (reference sequence). V lost 0 bases and J lost 4, with 9 bases in between. CDR3 loop: CSARERVSTGELFF. CDR3 DNA: TGCAGTGCTAGAGAAAGGGTTTCCACCGGGGAGCTGTTTTTT.

This clonotype was counted a few times. The chain employs TRBV20-1 and TRBJ2-3; 10 bases are shared with TRBD2. Looked up from germline, CDR1 is DFQATT and CDR2 is SNEGSKA (reference sequence). The CDR3 is 15 residues long. V lost 0 bases, J lost 2 bases, and 2 bases stayed unmatched. Here the CDR3 DNA reads TGCAGTGCTAGAGAACTAGCGGGATTCACAGATACGCAGTATTTT. Translation: CSARELAGFTDTQYF.

The chain couples TRBV7-7 to TRBJ2-3; the match to TRBD2 covers 13 bases. Germline loops: CDR1 SSHAT, CDR2 FNYEAQ (reference sequence). Trimming took 5 bases from V and 8 from J; bases not matched to a gene: 19. The CDR3 has 19 residues. The CDR3 protein is CASSQRGTSGIPPGPTQYF. CDR3 nucleotide sequence: TGTGCCAGCAGCCAACGCGGGACTAGCGGGATACCCCCCGGTCCTACGCAGTATTTT.

The chain is built from TRBV29-1 and TRBJ2-1; 10 bases agree with TRBD2. The trim removed 3 bases at V and 8 bases at J, leaving 10 bases unmatched. Germline CDR1 SQVTM, CDR2 ANQGSEA. The CDR3 is 15 amino acids. The DNA for the CDR3 is TGCAGCGTTGAGATGTCTAGCGGGAGAAGGGATGAGCAGTTCTTC. Residues: CSVEMSSGRRDEQFF.

This chain connects TRBV29-1 to TRBJ1-5; unclear D gene. The CDR3 is made up of 12 amino acids. From germline, CDR1 is SQVTM and CDR2 ANQGSEA. Trimming stripped 4 bases from V and 6 bases from J, with 10 bases between. Here the CDR3 reads CSVGRAGQPQHF. The CDR3 nucleotides read TGCAGCGTTGGAAGGGCAGGTCAGCCCCAGCATTTT.

This clonotype has only a few counts. This rearrangement joins TRBV10-3 to TRBJ2-3; 11 nucleotides line up with TRBD2. The CDR3 is 16 amino acids. V lost 6 bases to trimming and J lost 3 bases; unmatched junction nucleotides: 8. Germline values: CDR1 ENHRY, CDR2 SYGVKD. The CDR3 DNA is TGTGCCATCAGGACCCAACTAGCGGGAGCTACAGATACGCAGTATTTT. Its translation is CAIRTQLAGATDTQYF.

The chain has TRBV20-1 and TRBJ2-1; 7 bases line up with TRBD2. J lost 6 bases, V lost 6 bases, and 11 bases had no gene match. CDR1 and CDR2 (germline): DFQATT, SNEGSKA (reference sequence). The CDR3 contains 14 residues. The CDR3 coding sequence is TGCAGTGCCGCTCTAGCGGAGATCACCAATGAGCAGTTCTTC. Translating it yields CSAALAEITNEQFF.

This clonotype was found a few times. This rearrangement joins TRBV6-2 or TRBV6-3 to TRBJ1-4; 9 bases agree with TRBD1. After removal of 5 bases from V and 7 bases from J, the junction contained 32 bases not matched to a gene. CDR1 is MNHEY and CDR2 is SVGEGT in the germline V gene. This CDR3 is 23 amino acids long. In DNA, the CDR3 is TGTGCCAGCAGTCACCAGACCGGGACAGGGATAATAGGCGCCAACTATGGATCTGAAAAACTGTTTTTT. It translates to CASSHQTGTGIIGANYGSEKLFF.

CDR3 in DNA: TGCGCCAGCAGCCCAGATTATGGCGGGTTCTCCAGGATTAATGAAAAACTGTTTTTT. Translation: CASSPDYGGFSRINEKLFF. This chain uses TRBV4-3 with TRBJ1-4; D uncertain. The germline CDR1 and CDR2 sequences are LGHNA and YSLEER. This CDR3 has 19 amino acids. Trimming shortened V by 4 bases and J by 4 bases, and 25 bases separated the two germline ends.